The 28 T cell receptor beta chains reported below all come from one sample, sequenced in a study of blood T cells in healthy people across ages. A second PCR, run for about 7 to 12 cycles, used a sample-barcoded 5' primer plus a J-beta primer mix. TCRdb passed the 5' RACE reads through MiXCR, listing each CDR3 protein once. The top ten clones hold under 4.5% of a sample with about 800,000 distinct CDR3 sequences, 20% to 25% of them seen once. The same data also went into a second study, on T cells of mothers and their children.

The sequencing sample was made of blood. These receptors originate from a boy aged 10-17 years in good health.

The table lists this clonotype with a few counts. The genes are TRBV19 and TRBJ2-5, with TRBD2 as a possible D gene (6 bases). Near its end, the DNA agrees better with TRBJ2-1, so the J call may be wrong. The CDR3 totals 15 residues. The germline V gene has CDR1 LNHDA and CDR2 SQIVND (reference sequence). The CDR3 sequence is CASSIGGLGYNEQFF. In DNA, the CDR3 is TGTGCCAGTAGTATCGGGGGATTAGGCTACAATGAGCAGTTCTTC.

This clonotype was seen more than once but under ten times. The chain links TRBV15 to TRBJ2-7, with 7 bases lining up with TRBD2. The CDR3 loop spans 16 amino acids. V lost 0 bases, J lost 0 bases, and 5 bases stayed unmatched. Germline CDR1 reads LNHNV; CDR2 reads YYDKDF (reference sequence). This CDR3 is CATSRDRRGNSYEQYF. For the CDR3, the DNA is TGTGCCACCAGCAGAGATCGGCGGGGGAACTCCTACGAGCAGTACTTC.

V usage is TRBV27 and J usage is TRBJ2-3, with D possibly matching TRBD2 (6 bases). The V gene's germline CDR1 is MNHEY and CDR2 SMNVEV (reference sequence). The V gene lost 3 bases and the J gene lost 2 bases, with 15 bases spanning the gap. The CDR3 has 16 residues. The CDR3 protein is CASSLGDLKITDTQYF. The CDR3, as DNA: TGTGCCAGCAGTTTGGGGGACTTAAAGATCACAGATACGCAGTATTTT.

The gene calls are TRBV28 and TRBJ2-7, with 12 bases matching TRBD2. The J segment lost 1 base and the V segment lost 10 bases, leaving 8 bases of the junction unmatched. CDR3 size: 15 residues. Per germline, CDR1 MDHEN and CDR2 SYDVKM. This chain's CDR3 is CATLGLAGQSYEQYF. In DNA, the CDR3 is TGTGCCACCCTAGGACTAGCGGGACAATCCTACGAGCAGTACTTC.

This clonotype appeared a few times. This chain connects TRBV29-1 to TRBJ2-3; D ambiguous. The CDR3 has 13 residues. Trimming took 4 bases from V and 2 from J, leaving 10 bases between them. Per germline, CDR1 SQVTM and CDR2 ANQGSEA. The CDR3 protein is CSVVPDVTDTQYF. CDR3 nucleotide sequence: TGCAGCGTTGTACCGGACGTCACAGATACGCAGTATTTT.

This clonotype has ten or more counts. The DNA for the CDR3 is TGTGCCAGCAGCAGCGGGGGCCTTGGGGAGACCCAGTACTTC. This codes for CASSSGGLGETQYF. The V and J genes are TRBV6-1 and TRBJ2-5; TRBD2 matches 8 bases. V dropped 6 bases and J dropped 5; count of bases not matched to a gene: 8. This CDR3 is 14 amino acids long. CDR1 is MNHNS and CDR2 is SASEGT in the germline V gene.

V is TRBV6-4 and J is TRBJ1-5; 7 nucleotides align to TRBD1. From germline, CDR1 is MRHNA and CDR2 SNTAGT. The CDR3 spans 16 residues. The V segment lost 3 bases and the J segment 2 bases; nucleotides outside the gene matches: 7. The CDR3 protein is CASSENRDSGNQPQHF. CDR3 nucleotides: TGTGCCAGCAGTGAAAACCGGGACAGCGGCAATCAGCCCCAGCATTTT.

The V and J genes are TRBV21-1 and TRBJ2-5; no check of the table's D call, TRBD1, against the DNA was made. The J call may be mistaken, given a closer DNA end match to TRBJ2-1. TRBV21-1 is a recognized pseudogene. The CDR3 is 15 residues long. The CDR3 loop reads CASSLTGPLNNEQFF. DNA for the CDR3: TGTGCCAGCAGTTTGACAGGCCCCCTAAACAATGAGCAGTTCTTC.

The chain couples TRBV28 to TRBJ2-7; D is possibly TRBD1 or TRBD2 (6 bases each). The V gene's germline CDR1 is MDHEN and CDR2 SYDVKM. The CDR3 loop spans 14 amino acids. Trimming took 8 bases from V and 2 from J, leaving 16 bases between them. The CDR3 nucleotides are TGTGCCAGCCTAGACGCGGGACAACCCTACGAGCAGTACTTC. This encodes CASLDAGQPYEQYF. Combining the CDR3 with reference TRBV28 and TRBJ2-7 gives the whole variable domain DVKVTQSSRYLVKRTGEKVFLECVQDMDHENMFWYRQDPGLGLRLIYFSYDVKMKEKGDIPEGYSVSREKKERFSLILESASTNQTSMYLCASLDAGQPYEQYFGPGTRLTVT.

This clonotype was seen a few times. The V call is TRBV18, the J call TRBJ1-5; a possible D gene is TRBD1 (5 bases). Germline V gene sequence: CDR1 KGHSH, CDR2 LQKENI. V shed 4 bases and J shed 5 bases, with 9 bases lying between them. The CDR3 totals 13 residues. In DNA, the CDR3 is TGTGCCAGCTCACGCCGGGACGATCAGCCCCAGCATTTT. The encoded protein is CASSRRDDQPQHF.

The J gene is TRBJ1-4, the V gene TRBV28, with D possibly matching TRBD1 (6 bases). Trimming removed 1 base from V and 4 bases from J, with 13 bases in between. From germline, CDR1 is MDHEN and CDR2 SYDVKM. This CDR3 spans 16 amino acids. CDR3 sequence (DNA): TGTGCCAGCAGTTTATTGTCGGGGGCGGGTAATGAAAAACTGTTTTTT. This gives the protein CASSLLSGAGNEKLFF.

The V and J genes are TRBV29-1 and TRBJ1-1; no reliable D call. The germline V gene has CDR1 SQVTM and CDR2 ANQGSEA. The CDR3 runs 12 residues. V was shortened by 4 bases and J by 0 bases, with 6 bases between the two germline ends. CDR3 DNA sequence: TGCAGCGTTGCTGGCCTGAACACTGAAGCTTTCTTT. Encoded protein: CSVAGLNTEAFF.

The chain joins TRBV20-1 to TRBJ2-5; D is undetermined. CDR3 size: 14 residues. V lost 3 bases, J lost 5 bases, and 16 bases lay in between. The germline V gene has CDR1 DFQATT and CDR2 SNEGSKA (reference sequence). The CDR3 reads CSASRRSVRETQYF. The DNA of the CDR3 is TGCAGTGCTAGCCGAAGAAGCGTCAGGGAGACCCAGTACTTC.

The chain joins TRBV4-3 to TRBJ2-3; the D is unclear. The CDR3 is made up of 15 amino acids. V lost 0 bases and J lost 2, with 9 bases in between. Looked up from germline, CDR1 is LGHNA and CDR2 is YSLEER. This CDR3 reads CASSQDEWATDTQYF. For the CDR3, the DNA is TGCGCCAGCAGCCAAGACGAATGGGCCACAGATACGCAGTATTTT.

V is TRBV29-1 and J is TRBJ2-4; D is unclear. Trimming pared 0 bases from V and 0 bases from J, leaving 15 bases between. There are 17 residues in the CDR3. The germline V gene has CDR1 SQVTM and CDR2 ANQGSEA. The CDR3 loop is CSVEDRNFRIAKNIQYF. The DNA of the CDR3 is TGCAGCGTTGAAGATCGGAACTTTCGAATAGCCAAAAACATTCAGTACTTC.

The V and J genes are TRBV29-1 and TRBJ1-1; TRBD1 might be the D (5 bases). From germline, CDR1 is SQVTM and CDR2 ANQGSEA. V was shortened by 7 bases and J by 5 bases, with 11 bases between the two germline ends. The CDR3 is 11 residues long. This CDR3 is CSAQGETEAFF. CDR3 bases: TGCAGCGCCCAAGGGGAGACTGAAGCTTTCTTT.

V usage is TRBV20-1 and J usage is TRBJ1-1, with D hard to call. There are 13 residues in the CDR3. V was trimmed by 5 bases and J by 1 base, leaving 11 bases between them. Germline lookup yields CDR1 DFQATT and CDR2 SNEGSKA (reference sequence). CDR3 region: CSAPEGKNTEAFF. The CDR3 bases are TGCAGTGCTCCGGAGGGAAAGAACACTGAAGCTTTCTTT.

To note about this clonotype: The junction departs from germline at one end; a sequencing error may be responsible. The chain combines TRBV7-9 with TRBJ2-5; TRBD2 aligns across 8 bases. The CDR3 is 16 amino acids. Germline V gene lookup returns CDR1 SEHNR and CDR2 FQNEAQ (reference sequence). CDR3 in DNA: TGTGCCAGCAGCATAGCGGGACCCTCTTTTAAGGAGACCCAGTACTTT. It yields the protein CASSIAGPSFKETQYF.

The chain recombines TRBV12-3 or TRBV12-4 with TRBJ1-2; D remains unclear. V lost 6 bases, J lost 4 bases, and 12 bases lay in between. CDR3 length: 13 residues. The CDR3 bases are TGTGCCAGCAGGGAAGGGCCCACCTATGGCTACACCTTC. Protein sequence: CASREGPTYGYTF.

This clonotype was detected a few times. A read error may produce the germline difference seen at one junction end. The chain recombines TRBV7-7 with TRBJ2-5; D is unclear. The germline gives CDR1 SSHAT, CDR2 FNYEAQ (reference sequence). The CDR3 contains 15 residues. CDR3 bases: TGTGCTAGCAGCTTGGGTGGCCTGTACCAAGAGACCCAGTACTTC. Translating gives CASSLGGLYQETQYF.

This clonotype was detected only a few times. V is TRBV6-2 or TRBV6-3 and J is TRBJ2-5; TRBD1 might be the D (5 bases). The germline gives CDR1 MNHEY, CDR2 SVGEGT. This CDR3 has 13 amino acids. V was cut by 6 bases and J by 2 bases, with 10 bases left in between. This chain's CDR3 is CASSYRLQETQYF. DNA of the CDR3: TGTGCCAGCAGCTACAGGCTACAAGAGACCCAGTACTTC.

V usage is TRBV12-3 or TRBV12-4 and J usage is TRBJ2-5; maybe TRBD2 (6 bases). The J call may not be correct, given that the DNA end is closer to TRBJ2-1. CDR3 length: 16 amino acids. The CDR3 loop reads CASRGRLAAVSNEQFF. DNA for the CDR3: TGTGCCAGCAGGGGGAGGTTAGCGGCGGTTTCCAATGAGCAGTTCTTC.

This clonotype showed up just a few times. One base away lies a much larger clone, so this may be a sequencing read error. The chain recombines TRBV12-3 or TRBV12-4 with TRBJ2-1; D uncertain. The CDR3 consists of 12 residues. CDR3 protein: CASGLLGNEQFF. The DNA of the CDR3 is TGTGCCAGCGGTTTATTGGGGAATGAGCAGTTCTTC.

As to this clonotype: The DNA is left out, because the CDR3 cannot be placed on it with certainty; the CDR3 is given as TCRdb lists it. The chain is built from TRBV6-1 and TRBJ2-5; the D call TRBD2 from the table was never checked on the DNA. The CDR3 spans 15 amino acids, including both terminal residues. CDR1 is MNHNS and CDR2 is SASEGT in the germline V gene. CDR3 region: CASSSGGLVEETQYF.

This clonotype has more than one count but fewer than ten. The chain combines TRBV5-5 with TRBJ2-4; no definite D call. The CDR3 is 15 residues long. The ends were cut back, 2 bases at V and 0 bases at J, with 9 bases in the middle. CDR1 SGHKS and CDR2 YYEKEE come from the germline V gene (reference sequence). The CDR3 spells CASSLEDLAKNIQYF. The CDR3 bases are TGTGCCAGCAGCTTAGAAGACTTAGCCAAAAACATTCAGTACTTC.

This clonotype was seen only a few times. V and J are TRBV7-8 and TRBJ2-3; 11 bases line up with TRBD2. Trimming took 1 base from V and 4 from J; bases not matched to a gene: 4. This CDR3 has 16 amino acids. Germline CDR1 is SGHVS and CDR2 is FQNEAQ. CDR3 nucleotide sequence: TGTGCCAGCAGCTTAGTGGTTAGCGGGGGGGCAGATACGCAGTATTTT. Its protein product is CASSLVVSGGADTQYF.

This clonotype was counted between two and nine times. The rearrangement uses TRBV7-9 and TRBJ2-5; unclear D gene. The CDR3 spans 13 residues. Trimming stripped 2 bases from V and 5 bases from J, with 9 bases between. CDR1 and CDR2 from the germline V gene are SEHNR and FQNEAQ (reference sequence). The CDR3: CASSLPPGETQYF. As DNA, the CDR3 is TGTGCCAGCAGCTTACCGCCTGGGGAGACCCAGTACTTC.

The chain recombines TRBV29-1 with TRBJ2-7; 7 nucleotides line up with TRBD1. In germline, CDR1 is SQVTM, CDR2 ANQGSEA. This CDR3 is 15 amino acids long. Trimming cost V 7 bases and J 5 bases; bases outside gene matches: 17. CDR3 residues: CSARGRGLQVDEQYF. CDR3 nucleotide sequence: TGCAGCGCCAGGGGTAGGGGGCTTCAAGTGGACGAGCAGTACTTC.